Listed below are T cell receptor beta chains from one sample, sequenced in a study of cytomegalovirus exposure and HLA in healthy donors. Profiling relied on immunoSEQ multiplex PCR, and the TCRdb table lists in-frame clones only, not all of them. The repertoire holds 82,000 or so clones, with 85% to 95% as singletons. The specimen sequenced was PBMCs. These receptors were taken from a man aged 18-30 years in good health and CMV-seronegative. The CDR3 runs from the conserved cysteine through the conserved F or W. The order of the fields is clone size, J gene, V gene, D gene, CDR3 protein, CDR3 DNA. A D gene is named only where the DNA matches it firmly. Expanded clones are given a class, and other clones once, few, many or no size at all.

- TRBJ1-5 TRBV6-4 - CASSERGSVGQPQHF TGTGCCAGCAGTGAGAGAGGATCCGTCGGTCAGCCCCAGCATTTT
- TRBJ2-3 TRBV12-5 - CASDSRSTDTQYF TGTGCTAGTGACTCTCGGAGCACAGATACGCAGTATTTT
- TRBJ1-2 TRBV6-6 - CASSYSEGLDGYTF TGTGCCAGCAGTTACTCTGAGGGCTTGGATGGCTACACCTTC
- TRBJ1-1 TRBV5-1 - CASSLDTGNTEAFF TGCGCCAGCAGCTTAGATACAGGGAACACTGAAGCTTTCTTT
- TRBJ2-5 TRBV28 - CASRRRIAERGWETQYF TGTGCCAGCCGGAGGAGGATCGCTGAGAGGGGGTGGGAGACCCAGTACTTC
- TRBJ1-2 TRBV6-5 TRBD1 CASTRTGNTYGYTF TGTGCCAGCACTAGGACAGGGAACACCTATGGCTACACCTTC
- TRBJ1-6 TRBV7-9 - CASSLIPGRGHNSPLHF TGTGCCAGCAGCTTAATCCCAGGGAGGGGACATAATTCACCCCTCCACTTT
- TRBJ1-5 TRBV7-2 - CASSLGGGTQPQHF TGTGCCAGCAGCTTAGGTGGGGGGACTCAGCCCCAGCATTTT
- TRBJ1-6 TRBV18 TRBD1 CASSPAGTETSPLHF TGTGCCAGCTCACCCGCCGGGACAGAAACATCACCCCTCCACTTT
- TRBJ1-4 TRBV27 - CASSSAGRAEKLFF TGTGCCAGCAGTTCGGCAGGGAGGGCTGAAAAACTGTTTTTT
- TRBJ1-1 TRBV7-8 - CASSLAGAMNTEAFF TGTGCCAGCAGCTTGGCGGGGGCCATGAACACTGAAGCTTTCTTT
- TRBJ1-1 TRBV5-1 - CASTNSPYPSNTEAFF TGCGCCAGCACTAATTCGCCATATCCCTCGAACACTGAAGCTTTCTTT
once TRBJ2-7 TRBV11-1 TRBD2 CASSPGGGRSYEQYF TGTGCCAGCAGCCCCGGGGGGGGAAGATCCTACGAGCAGTACTTC
- TRBJ1-1 TRBV5-1 - CASSPKTGLDTEAFF TGCGCCAGCAGCCCCAAAACAGGGTTGGACACTGAAGCTTTCTTT
- TRBJ1-2 TRBV2 TRBD1 CASTGTGRYGYTF TGTGCCAGCACTGGGACAGGGAGGTATGGCTACACCTTC
- TRBJ2-7 TRBV6-5 - CASSYSSQGSYEQYF TGTGCCAGCAGTTACTCGAGCCAGGGGTCCTACGAGCAGTACTTC
- TRBJ2-2 TRBV7-6 - CASSLVPNLPGELFF TGTGCCAGCAGCTTAGTACCTAATCTACCCGGGGAGCTGTTTTTT
- TRBJ1-1 TRBV7-2 - CASSLARGRNEAFF TGTGCCAGCAGCTTAGCAAGGGGAAGGAATGAAGCTTTCTTT
- TRBJ2-3 TRBV25-1 TRBD1 CASMAAGTGTDTQYF TGTGCCAGCATGGCGGCCGGGACAGGGACAGATACGCAGTATTTT
- TRBJ2-2 TRBV11-3 - CASSYYTGELFF TGTGCCAGCAGCTACTATACCGGGGAGCTGTTTTTT
- TRBJ2-7 TRBV5-1 TRBD1 CASSLGDRGNEQYF TGCGCCAGCAGCTTGGGGGACAGGGGCAACGAGCAGTACTTC
- TRBJ1-1 TRBV11-3 - CASSLDGRGRLNTEAFF TGTGCCAGCAGCTTAGATGGGAGGGGCAGATTGAACACTGAAGCTTTCTTT
- TRBJ2-3 TRBV5-1 TRBD1 CASSSGDRGTDTQYF TGCGCCAGCAGCTCCGGGGACAGGGGCACAGATACGCAGTATTTT
once TRBJ2-1 TRBV29-1 TRBD2 CSVDPGLQSYNEQFF TGCAGCGTGGACCCGGGACTACAATCTTACAATGAGCAGTTCTTC
- TRBJ2-5 TRBV28 - CASSFNKGLTETQYF TGTGCCAGCAGTTTTAATAAGGGGCTGACGGAGACCCAGTACTTC
- TRBJ1-2 TRBV7-2 TRBD1 CASSFDRGNYGYTF TGTGCCAGCAGCTTCGACAGGGGAAATTATGGCTACACCTTC
- TRBJ2-1 TRBV19 TRBD2 CASSNGGEGLAFYNEQFF TGTGCCAGTAGTAATGGGGGAGAGGGACTAGCGTTCTACAATGAGCAGTTCTTC
- TRBJ1-1 TRBV7-3 TRBD1 CASRGRGLNRITEAFF TGTGCCAGCCGGGGCAGGGGGCTTAATAGGATCACTGAAGCTTTCTTT
- TRBJ2-7 TRBV6-9 TRBD2 CASSRRLAGGYEQYF TGTGCCAGCAGTCGAAGACTAGCGGGGGGTTACGAGCAGTACTTC
- TRBJ1-3 TRBV4-1 - CASSQDGALYDSGNTIYF TGCGCCAGCAGCCAAGATGGGGCGTTATACGACTCTGGAAACACCATATATTTT
- TRBJ2-7 TRBV6-5 - CASSSLKTVTYEQYF TGTGCCAGCAGTTCCCTAAAGACAGTTACCTACGAGCAGTACTTC
once TRBJ2-7 TRBV4-3 - CASSQELQRFHEQYF TGCGCCAGCAGCCAAGAACTGCAGCGTTTCCACGAGCAGTACTTC